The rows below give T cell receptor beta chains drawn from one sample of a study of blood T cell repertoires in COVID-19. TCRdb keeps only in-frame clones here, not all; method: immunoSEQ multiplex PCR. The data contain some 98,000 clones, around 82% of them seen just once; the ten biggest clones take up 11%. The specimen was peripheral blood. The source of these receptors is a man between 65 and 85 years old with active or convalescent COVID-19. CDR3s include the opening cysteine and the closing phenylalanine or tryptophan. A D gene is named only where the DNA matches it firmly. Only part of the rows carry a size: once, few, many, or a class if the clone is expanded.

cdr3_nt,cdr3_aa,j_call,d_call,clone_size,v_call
TGTGCAGCGAAGGGCGGGGCTAGCCAGTACACCGGGGAGCTGTTTTTT,CAAKGGASQYTGELFF,TRBJ2-2,.,.,TRBV19
TGTGCCTGCAGTTTCTCTGGGGGGGCCCTAGGGGAGCAGTACTTC,CACSFSGGALGEQYF,TRBJ2-7,.,.,TRBV6-2/TRBV6-3
TGTGCCAGCAGCATGGACAGGCAAAGGTTAAGTGGCTACACCTTC,CASSMDRQRLSGYTF,TRBJ1-2,TRBD1,.,TRBV5-4
TGTGCCAGCAGCTTAGTGCCTCTCGGGGACAGCCAAGAGACCCAGTACTTC,CASSLVPLGDSQETQYF,TRBJ2-5,TRBD1,once,TRBV11-2
TGTGCCAGCAGACCAGCGACAGGGGTGGTTAATTCACCCCTCCACTTT,CASRPATGVVNSPLHF,TRBJ1-6,TRBD1,.,TRBV7-2
TGCAGCGTGTGGTCGGGACTAGTAGGCGAGCAGTACTTC,CSVWSGLVGEQYF,TRBJ2-7,TRBD2,.,TRBV29-1
TGTGCCAGCAGTCTAAGGGAGGTGCAGTACTTC,CASSLREVQYF,TRBJ2-7,.,.,TRBV28
TGTGCCATCAGCCCGACAGGGGATGAAAAACTGTTTTTT,CAISPTGDEKLFF,TRBJ1-4,TRBD1,.,TRBV10-3
TGTGCCAGCAGGGGGACAGGGAGCACCGGGGAGCTGTTTTTT,CASRGTGSTGELFF,TRBJ2-2,TRBD1,.,TRBV6-5
TGCGCCAGCAGCTTGGTCAGAAGCTCCTACAATGAGCAGTTCTTC,CASSLVRSSYNEQFF,TRBJ2-1,.,.,TRBV5-1
TGCAGTGCTAATCGACAGGCTGTAACTTTCTTT,CSANRQAVTFF,TRBJ1-1,.,.,TRBV20-1
TGTGCCAGCAGCCCCGGGACAGGGAAGTCGTTCAGCAATCAGCCCCAGCATTTT,CASSPGTGKSFSNQPQHF,TRBJ1-5,.,.,TRBV21-1
TGCGCCAGCACCGGAAGGGGGGGTGTGAACACTGAAGCTTTCTTT,CASTGRGGVNTEAFF,TRBJ1-1,.,.,TRBV4-1
TGTGCCAGCAGCACCGGGGGGACGGTCTCCCCCTACGAGCAGTACTTC,CASSTGGTVSPYEQYF,TRBJ2-7,TRBD2,.,TRBV11-3
TGTGCCAGCAGCAAATCGCGGTACTCCTACGAGCAGTACTTC,CASSKSRYSYEQYF,TRBJ2-7,.,.,TRBV21-1
TGTGCCAGCAGCCGGGACAGGGGCGGCACTGAAGCTTTCTTT,CASSRDRGGTEAFF,TRBJ1-1,TRBD1,.,TRBV7-9
TGTGCCAGCAGCTTAGGGGCGGGGGCTATGTACGAGCAGTACTTC,CASSLGAGAMYEQYF,TRBJ2-7,.,.,TRBV13
TGTGCCAGCAGCAAAGTCGAGGCAGGGTGGGGGGACAGCACCACTGAAGCTTTCTTT,CASSKVEAGWGDSTTEAFF,TRBJ1-1,.,.,TRBV21-1
TGTGCCACCAGCACGGGACAGGGCTATAATTCACCCCTCCACTTT,CATSTGQGYNSPLHF,TRBJ1-6,TRBD1,once,TRBV15
TGCAGCCTTCGGGAGGGGGCCGGCACAGATACGCAGTATTTT,CSLREGAGTDTQYF,TRBJ2-3,.,many,TRBV29-1
TGTGCCAGCAGTTTCAACACAGATACGCAGTATTTT,CASSFNTDTQYF,TRBJ2-3,.,.,TRBV12-3/TRBV12-4
TGTGCCACCAGCAAAACCGGGACAGGGGGCGACGAGCAGTACTTC,CATSKTGTGGDEQYF,TRBJ2-7,TRBD1,.,TRBV15
TGCGCCAGCAGCCAAGATCAGATTAGCACAGATACGCAGTATTTT,CASSQDQISTDTQYF,TRBJ2-3,.,.,TRBV4-3
TGTGCCAGCAGCCTAGCAGGGGATTCACCCCTCCACTTT,CASSLAGDSPLHF,TRBJ1-6,.,.,TRBV5-5
TGTGCCATCAGTGAGTCGAATCGAGGGTCGCAGCCCCAGCATTTT,CAISESNRGSQPQHF,TRBJ1-5,.,.,TRBV10-3
TGTGCCAGCAGCTTAGCGAGGAGCTCTGGGGCCAACGTCCTGACTTTC,CASSLARSSGANVLTF,TRBJ2-6,.,.,TRBV7-9
TGTGCCAGCAGAGCAGGGGGGTATGGCTACACCTTC,CASRAGGYGYTF,TRBJ1-2,TRBD1,.,TRBV2
TGTGCCTGGAGTCAAAAAACTAGCGGGGGCCTCAATGAGCAGTTCTTC,CAWSQKTSGGLNEQFF,TRBJ2-1,TRBD2,.,TRBV30
TGTGCCAGCAGCCCGAGGGCGGGGGCCGATACGCAGTATTTT,CASSPRAGADTQYF,TRBJ2-3,.,.,TRBV3-1/TRBV3-2
TGCGCCAGCAGCTTGCAGCGGAGGCAGTATTTT,CASSLQRRQYF,TRBJ2-3,.,.,TRBV5-1
TGTGCCATTTACAATACAGCAGGAGAGACCCAGTACTTC,CAIYNTAGETQYF,TRBJ2-5,.,.,TRBV2
.,CATRTGQANYGCTF,TRBJ1-2,.,.,TRBV6-5
TGCGCCAGCAGCTTCGGACAGGGTGCGGAAAAACTGTTTTTT,CASSFGQGAEKLFF,TRBJ1-4,TRBD1,.,TRBV5-1
TGCGCCAGCAGAAAGCCCCAGGGGTACGAGCAGTACTTC,CASRKPQGYEQYF,TRBJ2-7,.,.,TRBV5-1
TGTGCCACCAGCAGAGGAGATTTGAGCGGGGGGTATTACAATGAGCAGTTCTTC,CATSRGDLSGGYYNEQFF,TRBJ2-1,TRBD2,.,TRBV15
TGTGCCAGCAGCCGCGGGACAGGGGATACGCAGTATTTT,CASSRGTGDTQYF,TRBJ2-3,TRBD1,.,TRBV5-4
TGTGCCAGCAGGAATAGGGGCCAGAGCGCGCACCAGCATTTT,CASRNRGQSAHQHF,TRBJ1-5,.,.,TRBV7-2
TGCGCCAGCAGCCAAGATACAAGTGTCAGCGGCTATGGCTACACCTTC,CASSQDTSVSGYGYTF,TRBJ1-2,.,.,TRBV4-1
TGTGCCAGCAGTTTCAAAGCCGGGAACACTGAAGCTTTCTTT,CASSFKAGNTEAFF,TRBJ1-1,.,.,TRBV6-5
TGTGCCAGCAACCACCACAGGGTAACTCAAGAGACCCAGTACTTC,CASNHHRVTQETQYF,TRBJ2-5,.,.,TRBV3-1/TRBV3-2
TGCGCCAGCAGCCCCATTGGGGGGGGACCAGATACGCAGTATTTT,CASSPIGGGPDTQYF,TRBJ2-3,TRBD2,.,TRBV4-1
TGTGCCAGCAGCTTATTCGACAGGGATACTGAAGCTTTCTTT,CASSLFDRDTEAFF,TRBJ1-1,TRBD1,.,TRBV7-9
TGTGCCAGCTCCAAAATACTAGCGGCGAACACCGGGGAGCTGTTTTTT,CASSKILAANTGELFF,TRBJ2-2,TRBD2,.,TRBV18
TGTGCCAGCGGGGGACAGGGATGGTCCTACGAGCAGTACTTC,CASGGQGWSYEQYF,TRBJ2-7,TRBD1,.,TRBV25-1
TGTGCCAGCAGCCGAGGATCGGGGGAGCTGTTTTTT,CASSRGSGELFF,TRBJ2-2,.,.,TRBV3-1/TRBV3-2
TGTGCCAGCAGTGCTAGCGGGGGTAGCTCCTACAATGAGCAGTTCTTC,CASSASGGSSYNEQFF,TRBJ2-1,TRBD2,.,TRBV9
TGTGCCAGCGGGGGGGCTAATGAAAAACTGTTTTTT,CASGGANEKLFF,TRBJ1-4,.,.,TRBV6-6
TGTGCCACCTGGGGGGGAGCCAAAAACATTCAGTACTTC,CATWGGAKNIQYF,TRBJ2-4,TRBD2,.,TRBV5-4
TGTGCCATCACCCAGGGTCTTGAGCAGTTCTTC,CAITQGLEQFF,TRBJ2-1,.,.,TRBV10-3
TGTGCCAGCAGTTACGCGGAGGCTAACACTGAAGCTTTCTTT,CASSYAEANTEAFF,TRBJ1-1,.,few,TRBV6-6
TGCGCCAGCAGCCAAGAGGGGGGGACTGTCTCCTACAATGAGCAGTTCTTC,CASSQEGGTVSYNEQFF,TRBJ2-1,TRBD2,.,TRBV4-1
TGTGCCAGCAGCTTCGAAACACCGCTGAAGTTCTTC,CASSFETPLKFF,TRBJ2-1,.,.,TRBV7-9
TGTGCCAGCAGCACGGGACTAGCGGGGGGGGCGTTCTTC,CASSTGLAGGAFF,TRBJ2-1,TRBD2,.,TRBV7-9
TGTGCCACCACCGAAGGAGGGTCCAAAAACATTCAGTACTTC,CATTEGGSKNIQYF,TRBJ2-4,.,.,TRBV19
TGTGCCAGCAGTTACTCGTTGAGGGTCAGACACTATGGCTACACCTTC,CASSYSLRVRHYGYTF,TRBJ1-2,.,.,TRBV6-5
TGTGCCTGGAGTTTAGAGGGAGTGAGTAGGTATTTT,CAWSLEGVSRYF,TRBJ2-3,.,.,TRBV30
TGTGCCTGGAGTGGCAGATGGCACAATGAGCAGTTCTTC,CAWSGRWHNEQFF,TRBJ2-1,.,.,TRBV30
TGTGCCAGTTCTGGGGGACAGGTGGACACCGGGGAGCTGTTTTTT,CASSGGQVDTGELFF,TRBJ2-2,TRBD1,.,TRBV5-4
TGCGCCAGCAGTCAACCGAGGGGTTGGACAGAAAAAGAGACCCAGTACTTC,CASSQPRGWTEKETQYF,TRBJ2-5,.,once,TRBV23-1